This T cell receptor (beta chain) comes out of a study of T cell responses to AZD1222 COVID-19 vaccine. General study results and limits: Sampling that yielded the repertoires occurred only after the peak T cell response.

CDR1 and CDR2 from the germline V gene are MNHEY and SMNVEV (reference sequence). This CDR3 region has 12 residues. Trimming cost V 2 bases and J 5 bases, with 6 bases left between them. On this clone itself: As yet, its antigen is unknown.

Profiled with immunoSEQ multiplex PCR; TCRdb holds only in-frame clones, not every one. In the table there are under 150,000 clones, about 94% of which are singletons. The origin of this receptor is an adult in good health. The V gene is TRBV27, the J gene TRBJ1-2, with a possible D match to TRBD1 (5 bases). The material sequenced was peripheral blood, taken on day 0 of AZD1222 vaccination. CDR3 DNA: TGTGCCAGCAGTTTACGGGGGTATGGCTACACCTTC. Amino acid sequence: CASSLRGYGYTF.